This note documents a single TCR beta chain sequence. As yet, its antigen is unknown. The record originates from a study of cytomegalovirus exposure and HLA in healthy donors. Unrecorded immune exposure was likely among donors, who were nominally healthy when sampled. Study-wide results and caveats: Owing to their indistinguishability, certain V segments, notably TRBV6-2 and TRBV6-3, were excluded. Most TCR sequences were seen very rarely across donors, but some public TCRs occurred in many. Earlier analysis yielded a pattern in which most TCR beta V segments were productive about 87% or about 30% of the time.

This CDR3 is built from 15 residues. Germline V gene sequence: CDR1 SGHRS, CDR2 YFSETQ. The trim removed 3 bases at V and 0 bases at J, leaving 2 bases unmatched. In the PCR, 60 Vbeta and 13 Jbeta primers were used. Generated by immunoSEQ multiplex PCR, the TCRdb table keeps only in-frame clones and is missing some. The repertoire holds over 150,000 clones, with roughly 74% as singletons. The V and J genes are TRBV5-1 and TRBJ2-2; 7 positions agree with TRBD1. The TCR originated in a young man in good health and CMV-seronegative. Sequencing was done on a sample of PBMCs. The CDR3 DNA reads TGCGCCAGCAGCTCGGACAGGTCGAACACCGGGGAGCTGTTTTTT. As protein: CASSSDRSNTGELFF.